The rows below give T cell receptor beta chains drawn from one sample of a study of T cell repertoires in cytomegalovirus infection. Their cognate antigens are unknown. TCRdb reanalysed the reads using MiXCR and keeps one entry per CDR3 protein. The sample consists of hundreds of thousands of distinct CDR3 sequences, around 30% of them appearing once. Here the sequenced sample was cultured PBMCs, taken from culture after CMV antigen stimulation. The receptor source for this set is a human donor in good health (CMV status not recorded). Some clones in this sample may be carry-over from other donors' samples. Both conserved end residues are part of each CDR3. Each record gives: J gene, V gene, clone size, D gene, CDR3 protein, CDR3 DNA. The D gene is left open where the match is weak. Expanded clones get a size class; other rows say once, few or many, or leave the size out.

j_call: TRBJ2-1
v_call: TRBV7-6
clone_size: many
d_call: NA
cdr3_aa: CASSDRREAGYNEQFF
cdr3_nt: TGTGCCAGCAGCGACCGGAGGGAGGCAGGCTACAATGAGCAGTTCTTC

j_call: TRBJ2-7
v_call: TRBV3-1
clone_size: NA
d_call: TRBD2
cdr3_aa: CATRKASGGTSSYEQYF
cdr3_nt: TGTGCCACCCGAAAGGCTAGCGGGGGGACAAGCTCCTACGAGCAGTACTTC

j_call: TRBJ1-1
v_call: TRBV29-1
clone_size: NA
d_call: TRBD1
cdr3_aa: CSVGTGGTEAFF
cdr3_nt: TGCAGCGTTGGAACAGGGGGGACTGAAGCTTTCTTT

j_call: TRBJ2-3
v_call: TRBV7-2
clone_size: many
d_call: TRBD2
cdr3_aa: CASGRLAGGDTQYF
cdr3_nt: TGTGCCAGCGGACGTTTAGCGGGGGGAGATACGCAGTATTTT

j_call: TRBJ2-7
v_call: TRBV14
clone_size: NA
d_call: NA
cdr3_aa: CASSPMGGSYEQYF
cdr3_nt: TGTGCCAGCAGCCCGATGGGAGGCTCCTACGAGCAGTACTTC

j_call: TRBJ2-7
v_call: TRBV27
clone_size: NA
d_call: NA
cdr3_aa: CASSLAPRREQYF
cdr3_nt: TGTGCCAGCAGTTTAGCCCCTCGGAGGGAGCAGTACTTC

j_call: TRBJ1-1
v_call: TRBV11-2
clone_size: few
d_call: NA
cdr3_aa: CASSIKPGPKATEAFF
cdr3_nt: TGTGCCAGCAGTATAAAGCCGGGCCCCAAGGCGACTGAAGCTTTCTTT

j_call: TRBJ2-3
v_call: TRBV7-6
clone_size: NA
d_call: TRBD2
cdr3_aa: CASSLGVLADFASTDTQYF
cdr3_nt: TGTGCCAGCAGCCTCGGGGTACTAGCGGACTTCGCTAGCACAGATACGCAGTATTTT

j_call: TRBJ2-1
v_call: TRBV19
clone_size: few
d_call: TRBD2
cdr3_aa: CASSMSVAGLNEQFF
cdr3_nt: TGTGCCAGTAGTATGTCGGTAGCGGGGTTGAATGAGCAGTTCTTC

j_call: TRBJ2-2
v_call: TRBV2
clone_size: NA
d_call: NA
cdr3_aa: CASSSTPHRELFF
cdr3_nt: TGTGCCAGCAGCAGCACGCCCCACCGGGAGCTGTTTTTT

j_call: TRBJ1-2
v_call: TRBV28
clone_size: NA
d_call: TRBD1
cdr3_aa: CASSSTGGGGFEAGYTF
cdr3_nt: TGTGCCAGCAGTTCCACAGGGGGCGGAGGTTTTGAGGCTGGCTACACCTTC

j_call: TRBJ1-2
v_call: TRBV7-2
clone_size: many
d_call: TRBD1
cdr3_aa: CASTTGNYGYTF
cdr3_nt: TGTGCCAGCACGACAGGGAACTATGGCTACACCTTC

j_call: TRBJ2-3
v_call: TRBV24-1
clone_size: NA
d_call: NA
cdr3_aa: CATSDPLRQATQYF
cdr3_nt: TGTGCCACCAGTGATCCCCTCAGACAGGCTACGCAGTATTTT

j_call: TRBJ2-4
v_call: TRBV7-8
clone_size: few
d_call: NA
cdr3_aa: CASSPERILAKNIQYF
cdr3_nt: TGTGCCAGCAGCCCCGAGCGGATTCTAGCCAAAAACATTCAGTACTTC

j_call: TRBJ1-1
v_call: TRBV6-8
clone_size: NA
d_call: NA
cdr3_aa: CAVHRNTEAFF
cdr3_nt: TGTGCCGTCCACAGGAACACTGAAGCTTTCTTT

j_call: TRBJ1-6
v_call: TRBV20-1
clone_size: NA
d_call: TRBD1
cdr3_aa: CSARDWTGADNSPLHF
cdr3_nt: TGCAGTGCTAGAGATTGGACAGGTGCGGATAATTCACCCCTCCACTTT

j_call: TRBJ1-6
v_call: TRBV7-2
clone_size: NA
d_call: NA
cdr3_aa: CASSLVVGSPLHF
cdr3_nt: TGTGCCAGCAGCTTAGTGGTGGGTTCACCCCTCCACTTT

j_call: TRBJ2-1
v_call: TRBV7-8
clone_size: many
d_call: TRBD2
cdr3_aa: CASSPWNSGSWLEQFF
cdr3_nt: TGTGCCAGCAGCCCTTGGAATAGCGGGAGTTGGCTTGAGCAGTTCTTC

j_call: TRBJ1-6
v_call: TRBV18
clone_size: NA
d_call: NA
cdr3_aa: CASSPNQRGDSPLHF
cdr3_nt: TGTGCCAGCTCACCGAACCAGAGAGGTGATTCACCCCTCCACTTT

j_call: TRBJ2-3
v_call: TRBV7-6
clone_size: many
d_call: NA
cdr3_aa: CASSSVSGNPHTDTQYF
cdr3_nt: TGTGCCAGCAGCTCCGTGTCCGGTAACCCACACACAGATACGCAGTATTTT

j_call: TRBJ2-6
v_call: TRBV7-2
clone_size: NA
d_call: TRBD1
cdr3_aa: CASSPGTGAGANVLTF
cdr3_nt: TGTGCCAGCAGCCCCGGGACAGGGGCTGGGGCCAACGTCCTGACTTTC

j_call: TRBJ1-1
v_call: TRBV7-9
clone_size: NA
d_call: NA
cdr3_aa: CASSLVEGLNTEAFF
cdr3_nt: TGTGCCAGCAGCTTAGTTGAGGGTTTGAACACTGAAGCTTTCTTT

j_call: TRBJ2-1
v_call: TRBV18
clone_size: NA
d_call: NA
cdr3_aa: CASSILQDSYNEQFF
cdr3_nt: TGTGCCAGCTCAATCCTGCAGGACTCCTACAATGAGCAGTTCTTC

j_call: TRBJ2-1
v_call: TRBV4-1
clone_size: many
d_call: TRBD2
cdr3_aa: CASPSRTSGSDSPWSSYNEQFF
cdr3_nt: TGCGCCAGCCCCTCGCGGACTAGCGGGAGTGACTCCCCGTGGAGCTCCTACAATGAGCAGTTCTTC

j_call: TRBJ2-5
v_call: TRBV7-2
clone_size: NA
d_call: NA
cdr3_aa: CASSRSRGGLQETQYF
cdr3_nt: TGTGCCAGCAGCCGTTCGAGGGGGGGACTCCAAGAGACCCAGTACTTC

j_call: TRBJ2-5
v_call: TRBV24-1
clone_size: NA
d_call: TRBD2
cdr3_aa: CATSDPTSGGGTQYF
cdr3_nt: TGTGCCACCAGTGACCCAACTAGCGGAGGGGGGACCCAGTACTTC

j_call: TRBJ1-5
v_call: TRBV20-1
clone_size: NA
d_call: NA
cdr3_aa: CSARVQGGSNQPQHF
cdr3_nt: TGCAGTGCTAGAGTACAGGGAGGGAGCAATCAGCCCCAGCATTTT

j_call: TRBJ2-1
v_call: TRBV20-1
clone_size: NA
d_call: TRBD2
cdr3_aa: CSARKGLATNEQFF
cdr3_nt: TGCAGTGCCCGAAAGGGACTAGCCACCAATGAGCAGTTCTTC